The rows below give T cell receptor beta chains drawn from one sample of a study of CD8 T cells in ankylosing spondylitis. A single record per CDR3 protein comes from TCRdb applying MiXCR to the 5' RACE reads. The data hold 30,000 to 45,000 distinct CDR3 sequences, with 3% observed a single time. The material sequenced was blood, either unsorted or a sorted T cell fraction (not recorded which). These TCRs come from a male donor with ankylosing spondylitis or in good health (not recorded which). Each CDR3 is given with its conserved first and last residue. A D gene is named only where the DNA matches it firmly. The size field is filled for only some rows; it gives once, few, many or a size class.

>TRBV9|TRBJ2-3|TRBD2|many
CASSVAGEVTQYF
TGTGCCAGCAGCGTCGCGGGGGAGGTTACGCAGTATTTT
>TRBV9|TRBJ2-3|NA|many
CASALGGTDTQYF
TGTGCCAGTGCCCTGGGGGGCACAGATACGCAGTATTTT
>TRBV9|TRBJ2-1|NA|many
CASSVGPTYNEQFF
TGTGCCAGCAGCGTTGGGCCAACCTACAATGAGCAGTTCTTC
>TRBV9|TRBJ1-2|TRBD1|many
CASSVTPGQGADGYTF
TGTGCCAGCAGCGTTACCCCGGGACAGGGGGCCGATGGCTACACCTTC
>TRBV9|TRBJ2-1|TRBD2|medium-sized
CASSLSGGSYNEQFF
TGTGCCAGCAGCCTTAGCGGGGGCTCCTACAATGAGCAGTTCTTC
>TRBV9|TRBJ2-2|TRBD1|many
CASTPGGTNTGELFF
TGTGCCAGCACCCCAGGGGGTACGAACACCGGGGAGCTGTTTTTT
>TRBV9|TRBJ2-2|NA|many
CASMGGLNTGELFF
TGTGCCAGCATGGGGGGTCTCAACACCGGGGAGCTGTTTTTT
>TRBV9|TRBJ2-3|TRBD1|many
CASSVIGQGADTQYF
TGTGCCAGCAGCGTAATAGGACAGGGGGCGGATACGCAGTATTTT
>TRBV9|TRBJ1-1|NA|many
CASSVGPEGTEAFF
TGTGCCAGCAGCGTAGGGCCTGAGGGCACTGAAGCTTTCTTT
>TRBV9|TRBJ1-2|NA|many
CASSGPNYGYTF
TGTGCCAGCAGTGGCCCTAACTATGGCTACACCTTC
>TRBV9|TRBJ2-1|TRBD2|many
CASSYRLAGDNEQFF
TGTGCCAGCAGCTATCGACTAGCGGGAGACAATGAGCAGTTCTTC
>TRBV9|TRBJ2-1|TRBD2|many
CASSVAGLAMGEEQFF
TGTGCCAGCAGCGTTGCGGGACTAGCGATGGGGGAAGAGCAGTTCTTC
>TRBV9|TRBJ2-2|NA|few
CASSVGPPSPGELFF
TGTGCCAGCAGCGTAGGGCCCCCTAGCCCCGGGGAGCTGTTTTTT
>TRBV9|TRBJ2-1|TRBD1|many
CASSPGTANEQFF
TGTGCCAGCAGCCCAGGGACAGCGAATGAGCAGTTCTTC
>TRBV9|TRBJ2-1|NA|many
CASSVAAASSYNEQFF
TGTGCCAGCAGCGTAGCAGCGGCCAGCTCCTACAATGAGCAGTTCTTC
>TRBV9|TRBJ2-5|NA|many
CASSYGSQETQYF
TGTGCCAGCAGCTACGGCAGCCAAGAGACCCAGTACTTC
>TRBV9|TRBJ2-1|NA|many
CASSPRAHPSDEQFF
TGTGCCAGCAGCCCGAGGGCCCACCCGAGCGATGAGCAGTTCTTC
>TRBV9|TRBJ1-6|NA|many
CASSVGQDPYNSPLHF
TGTGCCAGCAGCGTAGGGCAGGACCCCTATAATTCACCCCTCCACTTT
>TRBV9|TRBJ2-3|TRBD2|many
CASSQRYRTSGALDTQYF
TGTGCCAGCAGCCAAAGATACCGGACTAGCGGGGCTTTAGATACGCAGTATTTT
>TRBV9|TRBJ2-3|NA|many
CASSVVGAADTQYF
TGTGCCAGCAGCGTAGTCGGAGCTGCAGATACGCAGTATTTT
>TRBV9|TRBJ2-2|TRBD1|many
CASSPRQGPGGMTGELFF
TGTGCCAGCAGCCCCCGACAGGGGCCCGGTGGAATGACCGGGGAGCTGTTTTTT
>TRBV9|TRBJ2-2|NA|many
CASSSRGSRELFF
TGTGCCAGCAGCTCACGGGGGTCCCGGGAGCTGTTTTTT
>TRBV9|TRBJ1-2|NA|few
CASSVGPSNYGYTF
TGTGCCAGCAGCGTGGGACCGTCCAACTATGGCTACACCTTC
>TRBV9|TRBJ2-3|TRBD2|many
CASSVGAGGWDTDTQYF
TGTGCCAGCAGCGTAGGAGCGGGAGGGTGGGACACAGATACGCAGTATTTT
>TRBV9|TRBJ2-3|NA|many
CASSHDTADTQYF
TGTGCCAGCAGCCACGACACCGCAGATACGCAGTATTTT
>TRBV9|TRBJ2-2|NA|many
CASSVRGSVSTGELFF
TGTGCCAGCAGCGTAAGAGGCAGTGTAAGCACCGGGGAGCTGTTTTTT
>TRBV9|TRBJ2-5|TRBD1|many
CASSSSAGGRETQYF
TGTGCCAGCAGCTCGTCTGCAGGGGGACGGGAGACCCAGTACTTC
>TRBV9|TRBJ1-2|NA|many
CASSVGTVVNYGYTF
TGTGCCAGCAGCGTTGGGACCGTTGTTAACTATGGCTACACCTTC
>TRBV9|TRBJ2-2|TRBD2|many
CASSVGLAGVSYGELFF
TGTGCCAGCAGCGTAGGACTAGCGGGAGTGTCGTACGGGGAGCTGTTTTTT
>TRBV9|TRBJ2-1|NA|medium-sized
CASSARGRDEQFF
TGTGCCAGCAGCGCCCGGGGACGGGATGAGCAGTTCTTC
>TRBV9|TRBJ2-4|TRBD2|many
CASSEGAGLGKNIQYF
TGTGCCAGCAGCGAGGGAGCGGGGTTGGGCAAAAACATTCAGTACTTC
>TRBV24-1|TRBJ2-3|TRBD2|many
CATSDFSGGSVFCTDTQYF
TGTGCCACCAGTGATTTTTCGGGAGGGTCGGTATTCTGCACAGATACGCAGTATTTT
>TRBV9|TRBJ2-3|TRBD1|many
CASSVWQGDTDTQYF
TGTGCCAGCAGCGTATGGCAGGGGGACACAGATACGCAGTATTTT
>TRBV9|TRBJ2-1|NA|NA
CASSPTGTSYNEQFF
TGTGCCAGCAGCCCAACCGGGACATCTTACAATGAGCAGTTCTTC
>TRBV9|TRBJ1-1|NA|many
CASSVGGRDWSEAFF
TGTGCCAGCAGCGTGGGGGGAAGGGACTGGAGTGAAGCTTTCTTT
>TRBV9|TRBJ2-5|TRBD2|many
CASSADPSGGLQETQYF
TGTGCCAGCAGTGCTGATCCTAGCGGGGGATTACAAGAGACCCAGTACTTC
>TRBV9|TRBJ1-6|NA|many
CASSGGTGALYSPLHF
TGTGCCAGCAGCGGGGGAACCGGGGCGCTTTATTCACCCCTCCACTTT
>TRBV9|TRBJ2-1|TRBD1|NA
CASSVSRDRAYNEQFF
TGTGCCAGCAGCGTTTCCCGGGACAGGGCCTACAATGAGCAGTTCTTC
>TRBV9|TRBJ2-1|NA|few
CASSVVGGTYNEQFF
TGTGCCAGCAGCGTAGTTGGGGGGACCTACAATGAGCAGTTCTTC
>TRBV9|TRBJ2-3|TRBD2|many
CASSVAFTSGGRGDTQYF
TGTGCCAGCAGCGTAGCTTTCACTAGCGGGGGACGAGGAGATACGCAGTATTTT
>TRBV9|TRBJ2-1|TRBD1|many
CASSLAGDRESEQFF
TGTGCCAGCAGCCTCGCCGGGGACAGGGAGAGTGAGCAGTTCTTC